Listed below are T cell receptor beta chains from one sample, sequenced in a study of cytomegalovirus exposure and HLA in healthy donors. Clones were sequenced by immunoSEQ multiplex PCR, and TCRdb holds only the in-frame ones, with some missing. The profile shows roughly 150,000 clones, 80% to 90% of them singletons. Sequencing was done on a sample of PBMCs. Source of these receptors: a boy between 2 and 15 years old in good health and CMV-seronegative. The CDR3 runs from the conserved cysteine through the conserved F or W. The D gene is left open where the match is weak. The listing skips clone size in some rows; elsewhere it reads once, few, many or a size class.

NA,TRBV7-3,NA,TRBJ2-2,TGTGCCAGCAGCTTATCTGGGCAGATCACCGGGGAGCTGTTTTTT,CASSLSGQITGELFF
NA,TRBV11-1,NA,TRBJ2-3,TGTGCCAGCAGCTCACGTCCAGGGGTCCGTAGCACAGATACGCAGTATTTT,CASSSRPGVRSTDTQYF
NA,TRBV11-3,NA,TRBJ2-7,TGTGCCAGCAGCCAATCTCAACCAGGGGGGCTATCCTACGAGCAGTACTTC,CASSQSQPGGLSYEQYF
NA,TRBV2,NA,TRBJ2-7,TGTGCCAGCAGGGGGGACTTCCGCGAGCAGTACTTC,CASRGDFREQYF
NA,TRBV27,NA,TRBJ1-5,TGTGCCAGCAGTCAAGACAGGCCGACCCCCAATCAGCCCCAGCATTTT,CASSQDRPTPNQPQHF
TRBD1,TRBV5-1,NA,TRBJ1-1,TGCGCCAGCAGTCAAAGACAGGGGGCAAGTGAAGCTTTCTTT,CASSQRQGASEAFF
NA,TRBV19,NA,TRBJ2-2,TGTGCCAGTACCCATCCCGGCCGGGGGAAGTTGTTTTTT,CASTHPGRGKLFF
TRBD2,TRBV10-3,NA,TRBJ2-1,TGTGCCATCAGTGATCCCAATCTAGCGGGAAGGAACATCCCTTACAATGAGCAGTTCTTC,CAISDPNLAGRNIPYNEQFF
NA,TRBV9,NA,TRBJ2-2,TGTGCCAGCAGCGTAGAGGGGGGGTACACCGGGGAGCTGTTTTTT,CASSVEGGYTGELFF
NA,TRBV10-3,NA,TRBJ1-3,TGTGCCATCACCCCTCGGTCTGGAAACACCATATATTTT,CAITPRSGNTIYF
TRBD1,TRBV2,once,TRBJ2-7,TGTGCCAGCAGTGCTCTGGGACAGGGGCCCTACGAGCAGTACTTC,CASSALGQGPYEQYF
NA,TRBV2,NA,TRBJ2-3,TGTGCCAGCAAGTGGGATTTAGCGGAGAGCACAGATACGCAGTATTTT,CASKWDLAESTDTQYF
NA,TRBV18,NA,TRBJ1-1,TGTGCCAGCTCACCAGCGGGAGGGGTCAGGGACACTGAAGCTTTCTTT,CASSPAGGVRDTEAFF
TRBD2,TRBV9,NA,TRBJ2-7,TGTGCCAGCAGCGACGAAGGGACTAGCGGGGACTACGAGCAGTACTTC,CASSDEGTSGDYEQYF
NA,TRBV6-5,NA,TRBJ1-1,TGTGCCAGCAGTATCTGGAACACTGAAGCTTTCTTT,CASSIWNTEAFF
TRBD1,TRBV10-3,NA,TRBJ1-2,TGTGCCATCACTGACAGGGGGGAGTATGGCTACACCTTC,CAITDRGEYGYTF
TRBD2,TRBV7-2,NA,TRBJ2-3,TGTGCCAGCAGCTTAACGACTAGCCGGTCAGATACGCAGTATTTT,CASSLTTSRSDTQYF
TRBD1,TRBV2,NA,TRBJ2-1,TGTGCCAGCAACAGACAGGGAAACTACAATGAGCAGTTCTTC,CASNRQGNYNEQFF
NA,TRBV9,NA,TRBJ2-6,TGTGCCAGCAGCGTAGCTAGAGACTCTGGGGCCAACGTCCTGACTTTC,CASSVARDSGANVLTF
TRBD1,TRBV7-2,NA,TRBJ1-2,TGTGCCAGCAGCTTAACAGGGGCTGGCTACACCTTC,CASSLTGAGYTF
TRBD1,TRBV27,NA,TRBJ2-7,TGTGCCAGCAGTTTTATGGACAGGCACTCCTACGAGCAGTACTTC,CASSFMDRHSYEQYF
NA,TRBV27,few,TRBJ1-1,TGTGCCAGCAGTTTATCCGGCGGAATAGAAGCTTTCTTT,CASSLSGGIEAFF
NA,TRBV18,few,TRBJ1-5,TGTGCCAGCTCACCCGACAGGACTAATCAGCCCCAGCATTTT,CASSPDRTNQPQHF
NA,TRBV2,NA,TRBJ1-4,TGTGCCAGCAGTCCGGAGCCGGGACTACCTGCAGTGTTTTTT,CASSPEPGLPAVFF
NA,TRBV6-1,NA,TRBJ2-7,TGTGCCAGCGGTGGGGACATGAGCTCCTACGAGCAGTACTTC,CASGGDMSSYEQYF
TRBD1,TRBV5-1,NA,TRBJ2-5,TGCGCCAGCAGCTTCGCCAGGGGGCCCCAAGAGACCCAGTACTTC,CASSFARGPQETQYF
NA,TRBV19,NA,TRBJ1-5,TGTGCCAGCCAACTCCGGGGGGGTGGTCAGCCCCAGCATTTT,CASQLRGGGQPQHF
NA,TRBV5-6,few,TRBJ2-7,TGTGCCAGCAGCCTCCGGGACTACGAGCAGTACTTC,CASSLRDYEQYF
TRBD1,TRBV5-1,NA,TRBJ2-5,TGCGCCAGCAGCTACTCCGGGACAGTCCAAGAGACCCAGTACTTC,CASSYSGTVQETQYF
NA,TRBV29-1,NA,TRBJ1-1,TGCAGCGTTGAGGTCAGGTTCACTGAAGCTTTCTTT,CSVEVRFTEAFF
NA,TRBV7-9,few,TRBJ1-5,TGTGCCAGCAGCTTAGCGGATCCGAGAGGTCAGCCCCAGCATTTT,CASSLADPRGQPQHF
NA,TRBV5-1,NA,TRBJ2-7,TGCGCCAGCAGCCGAGGGGGGACAGACTCCTACGAGCAGTACTTC,CASSRGGTDSYEQYF
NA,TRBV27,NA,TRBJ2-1,TGTGCCAGCAGTTTAGGGAGGGGACACCCGGCGGGAATTGAGCAGTTCTTC,CASSLGRGHPAGIEQFF
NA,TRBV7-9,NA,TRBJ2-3,TGTGCCGGCTTCAGGGTGGGCCCAGAAAGCACAGATACGCAGTATTTT,CAGFRVGPESTDTQYF
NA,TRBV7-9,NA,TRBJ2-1,TGTGCCAGCAGCCGACCGGCCGGGAGCTCCTACAATGAGCAGTTCTTC,CASSRPAGSSYNEQFF
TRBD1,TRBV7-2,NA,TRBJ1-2,TGTGCCAGCAGACCCGACAATTCACAGGGGGCCCGAGGCTACACCTTC,CASRPDNSQGARGYTF
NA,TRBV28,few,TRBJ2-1,TGTGCCAGCAGTTTAAATGGCCCGAACTCCTACAATGAGCAGTTCTTC,CASSLNGPNSYNEQFF
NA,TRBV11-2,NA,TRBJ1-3,TGTGCCAGCAGCTTTTCCGGGGGAGACACCATATATTTT,CASSFSGGDTIYF
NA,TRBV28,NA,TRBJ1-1,TGTGCCAGCAGTTCGGGATCTTTGAACACTGAAGCTTTCTTT,CASSSGSLNTEAFF
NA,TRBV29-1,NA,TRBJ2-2,TGCAGCGTTGGGGGGCTTGAACAGAACACCGGGGAGCTGTTTTTT,CSVGGLEQNTGELFF
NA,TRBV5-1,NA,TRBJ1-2,TGCGCCAGCAGCTTGGCCGGCACAGTCAACTATGGCTACACCTTC,CASSLAGTVNYGYTF
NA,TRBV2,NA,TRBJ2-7,TGTGCCAGCACCCCCCACGGGGAAGACGAGCAGTACTTC,CASTPHGEDEQYF
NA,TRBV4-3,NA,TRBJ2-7,TGCGCCAGCAGCCAAGGTCGTCAGGCCCGCTCCTACGAGCAGTACTTC,CASSQGRQARSYEQYF
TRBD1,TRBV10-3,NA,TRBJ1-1,TGTGCCATCACCAAAGGACAGGGGGCGACTGAAGCTTTCTTT,CAITKGQGATEAFF
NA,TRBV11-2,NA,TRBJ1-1,TGTGCCAGCAGCCCCGACACCATGAACACTGAAGCTTTCTTT,CASSPDTMNTEAFF
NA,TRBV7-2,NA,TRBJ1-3,TGTGCCAGCAGCCTCGACCGGGGCTCTGGAAACACCATATATTTT,CASSLDRGSGNTIYF